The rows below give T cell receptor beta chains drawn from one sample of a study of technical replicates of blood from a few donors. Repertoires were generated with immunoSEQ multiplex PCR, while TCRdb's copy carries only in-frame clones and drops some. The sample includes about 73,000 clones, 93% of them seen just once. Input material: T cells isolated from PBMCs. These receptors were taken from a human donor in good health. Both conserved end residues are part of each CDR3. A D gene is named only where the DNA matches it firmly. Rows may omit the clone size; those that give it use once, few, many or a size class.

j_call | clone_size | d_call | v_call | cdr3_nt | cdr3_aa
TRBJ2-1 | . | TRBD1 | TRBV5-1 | TGCGCCAGCAGCTTGGGGGCAGGGGGCCATGAGCAGTTCTTC | CASSLGAGGHEQFF
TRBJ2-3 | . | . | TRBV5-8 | TGTGCCAGCAGCTTGGTACAGGGACCAGATACGCAGTATTTT | CASSLVQGPDTQYF
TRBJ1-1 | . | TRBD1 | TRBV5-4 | TGTGCCAGCAGCTTAGGACAGGGGCCGAACACTGAAGCTTTCTTT | CASSLGQGPNTEAFF
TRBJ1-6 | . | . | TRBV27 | TGTGCCAGCAGACTCAGGGCCCCCTATAATTCACCCCTCCACTTT | CASRLRAPYNSPLHF
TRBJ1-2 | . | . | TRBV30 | TGTGCCTGGGGTTGGCCCCGGGGGGACTATGGCTACACCTTC | CAWGWPRGDYGYTF
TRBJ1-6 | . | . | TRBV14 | TGTGCCAGCAGCCAATCAGGAAGCCGACAGCCTAATTCACCCCTCCACTTT | CASSQSGSRQPNSPLHF
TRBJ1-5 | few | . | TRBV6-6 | TGTGCCAGCAGTTACACCCTACAGCCCCAGCATTTT | CASSYTLQPQHF
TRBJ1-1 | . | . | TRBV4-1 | TGCGCCAGCAGCCAAGATTCCAGCACTGAAGCTTTCTTT | CASSQDSSTEAFF
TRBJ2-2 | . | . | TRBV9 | TGTGCCAGCAGCGTAGGACAGTATAGGGGCGGGGAGCTGTTTTTT | CASSVGQYRGGELFF
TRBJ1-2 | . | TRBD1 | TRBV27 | TGTGCCAGCAGTTTACTCTTCGAGGGGGCGAAGTCTGGCTACACCTTC | CASSLLFEGAKSGYTF
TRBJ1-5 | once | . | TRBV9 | TGTGCCAGCAGTGAGGGCCTGAGGGCTCAGCCCCAGCATTTT | CASSEGLRAQPQHF
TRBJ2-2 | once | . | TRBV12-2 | TGTGCAAGTCGCTTATCGTTTTATGCCGGGGAGCTGTTTTTT | CASRLSFYAGELFF
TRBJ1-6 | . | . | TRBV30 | TGTGCCTGGAGTGTATCCCGTAGATCGGCCTATAATTCACCCCTCCACTTT | CAWSVSRRSAYNSPLHF
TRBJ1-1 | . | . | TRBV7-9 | TGTGCCAGCACCACCTTACTTGAAGCTTTCTTT | CASTTLLEAFF
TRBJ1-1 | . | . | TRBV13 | TGTGCCAGCAGCTTGGTAGTCAACACTGAAGCTTTCTTT | CASSLVVNTEAFF
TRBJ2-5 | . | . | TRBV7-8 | TGTGCCAGCAGCTTAAGAGGCGGCGGGGAAACCTTCGGGCGGTCCCAGTACTTC | CASSLRGGGETFGRSQYF
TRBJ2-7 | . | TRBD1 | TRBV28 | TGTGCCAGCAACCCGACAGGGGAAAGCTACGAGCAGTACTTC | CASNPTGESYEQYF
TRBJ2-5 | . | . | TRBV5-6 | TGTGCCTCTTCCCTCCAGGAGACCCAGTACTTC | CASSLQETQYF
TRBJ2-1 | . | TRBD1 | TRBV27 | TGTGCCAGCAGTTTGGACAGGGGCAATGAGCAGTTCTTC | CASSLDRGNEQFF
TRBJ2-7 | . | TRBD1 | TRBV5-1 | TGCGCCAGCAGCTTGGCCCACAGGGGCTCCTACGAGCAGTACTTC | CASSLAHRGSYEQYF
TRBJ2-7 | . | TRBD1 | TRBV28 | TGTGCCAGCAAAACAGGGGGTGTTTTGTACGAGCAGTACTTC | CASKTGGVLYEQYF
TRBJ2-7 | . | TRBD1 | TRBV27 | TGTGCCAGCAGTTTATTGGGGACAGGGACCTCCTACGAGCAGTACTTC | CASSLLGTGTSYEQYF
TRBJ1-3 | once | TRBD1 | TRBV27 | TGTGCCAGCAGTCCCCGGACAGGACTGGTCTCTGGAAACACCATATATTTT | CASSPRTGLVSGNTIYF
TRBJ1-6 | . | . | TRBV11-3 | TGTGCCAGCAGCTTAGATCCAGGTTCACCCCTCCACTTT | CASSLDPGSPLHF
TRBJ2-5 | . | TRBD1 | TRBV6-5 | TGTGCCAGCAGTTACTCGAGGTGGACAGGGCCAGAGACCCAGTACTTC | CASSYSRWTGPETQYF
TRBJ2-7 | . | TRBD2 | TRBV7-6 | TGTGCCAGCAGCTTATATAAGGGAGGGATCGAGCAGTACTTC | CASSLYKGGIEQYF
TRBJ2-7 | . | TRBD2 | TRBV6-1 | TGTGCCAGCAGTGACACTAGCGGGAGGTGGGAGCAGTACTTC | CASSDTSGRWEQYF
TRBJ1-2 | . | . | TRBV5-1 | TGCGCCAGCAGCTTGGACAGCTATGGCTACACCTTC | CASSLDSYGYTF
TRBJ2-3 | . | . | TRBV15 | TGTGCCACCAGCAAGAGGAGTACAGATACGCAGTATTTT | CATSKRSTDTQYF
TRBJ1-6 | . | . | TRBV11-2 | TGTGCCAGCAGGCAACCTCAGGGATTGGTAGCACCCCTCCACTTT | CASRQPQGLVAPLHF
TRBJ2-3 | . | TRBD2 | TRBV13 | TGTGCCAGCAGGCCAGGTTTTAGCGGGGGACCCCGTAGCGATACGCAGTATTTT | CASRPGFSGGPRSDTQYF
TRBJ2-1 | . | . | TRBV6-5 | TGTGCCAGCAGTAACAGGAATGAGCAGTTCTTC | CASSNRNEQFF
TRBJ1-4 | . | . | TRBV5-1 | TGCGCCAGCAGCTTGTTTCTTCCCCTAACAACTAATGAAAAACTGTTTTTT | CASSLFLPLTTNEKLFF
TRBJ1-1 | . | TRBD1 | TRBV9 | TGTGCCAGCAGAAACAGGGGGCGAGTTCGAACTGAAGCTTTCTTT | CASRNRGRVRTEAFF
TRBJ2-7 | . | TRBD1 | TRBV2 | TGTGCCAGCAGTCTCACCGGGACAGCCTACGAGCAGTACTTC | CASSLTGTAYEQYF
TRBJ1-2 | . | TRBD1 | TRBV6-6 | TGTGCCAGCAATAAACGACAGGGGCGATACTATGGCTACACCTTC | CASNKRQGRYYGYTF
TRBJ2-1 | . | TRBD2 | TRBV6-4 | TGTGCCAGCAGTGACTCGACTAGCGGGAGCAATGAGCAGTTCTTC | CASSDSTSGSNEQFF
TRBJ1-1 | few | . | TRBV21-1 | TGTGCCAGCAGCAAAGGAGACCGGGACAGGGGATCGGACACTGAAGCTTTCTTT | CASSKGDRDRGSDTEAFF
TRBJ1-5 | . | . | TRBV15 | TGTGCCACCAGCAGATCCGTTGGAGCCCCCTCATCGGCAGGGGAGCATTTT | CATSRSVGAPSSAGEHF
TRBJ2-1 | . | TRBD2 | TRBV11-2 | TGTGCCAGCAGCTTGGGACTAGCGGCCTACAATGAGCAGTTCTTC | CASSLGLAAYNEQFF
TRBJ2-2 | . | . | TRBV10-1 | TGCGCCAGCAGTGATCCAGCTAGTCCCTCGAACACCGGGGAGCTGTTTTTT | CASSDPASPSNTGELFF
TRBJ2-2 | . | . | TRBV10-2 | TGCGCCAGCAGTGAGTCGAGAGGGTCGGCCGGGGAGCTGTTTTTT | CASSESRGSAGELFF
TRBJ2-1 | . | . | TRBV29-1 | TGCAGCGTTGGGGGGGTCAGCTCCTACAATGAGCAGTTCTTC | CSVGGVSSYNEQFF
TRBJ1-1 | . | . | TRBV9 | TGTGCCAGCAGCGTAGCTACCGGGGGGCTTATTAACACTGAAGCTTTCTTT | CASSVATGGLINTEAFF
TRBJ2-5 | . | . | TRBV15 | TGTGCCACCAGCAGAGATGTAGTCCAGAGGGAGACCCAGTACTTC | CATSRDVVQRETQYF
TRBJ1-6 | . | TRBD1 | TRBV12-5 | TGTGCTAGTGGTTTGCGAATGACAGGGGGCGCGTGGAATTCACCCCTCCACTTT | CASGLRMTGGAWNSPLHF
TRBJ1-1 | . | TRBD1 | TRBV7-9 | TGTGCCAGCAGCCCCACCAGGACAGGGACCATGAACACTGAAGCTTTCTTT | CASSPTRTGTMNTEAFF
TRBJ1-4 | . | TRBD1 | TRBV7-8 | TGTGCCAGCAGTTCTAACGACAGGGGAGGTTACGAAAAACTGTTTTTT | CASSSNDRGGYEKLFF
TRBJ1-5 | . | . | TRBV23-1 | TGCGCCAGCAGCAGGTATGCCCTGGGCAATCAGCCCCAGCATTTT | CASSRYALGNQPQHF